These T cell receptor beta chains were read from a single sample in a study of CD8+CD57+ T cells in acquired aplastic anemia. TCRdb passed the reads through MiXCR, listing each CDR3 protein once. This table holds 150,000 to 200,000 distinct CDR3 sequences, roughly 43% found once. The sample consisted of sorted CD4+, CD8+, or CD8+CD57+ T cells (not recorded which) from PBMCs. The receptor set was obtained from a human donor with aplastic anemia. CDR3s include the opening cysteine and the closing phenylalanine or tryptophan. A D gene is named only where the DNA matches it firmly. Size is omitted from some rows. Given values are once, few, many or a class for expanded clones.

J,V,D,size,DNA,CDR3
TRBJ1-6,TRBV7-3,-,many,TGTGCCAGCAGCTTAACGAGTAATTCACCCCTCCACTTT,CASSLTSNSPLHF
TRBJ2-5,TRBV4-3,TRBD1,few,TGCGCCAGCAGCCAAGATTACAGGGGTTCGGAGACCCAGTACTTC,CASSQDYRGSETQYF
TRBJ2-1,TRBV5-6,-,many,TGTGCCAGCAGCTCAGGACCCCACAATGAGCAGTTCTTC,CASSSGPHNEQFF
TRBJ2-1,TRBV20-1,-,-,TGCAGTGCTGGAGAAGTAACTCCCGGGGAGCAGGTCTTC,CSAGEVTPGEQVF
TRBJ1-1,TRBV2,TRBD1,few,TGTGCCAGCAGTTGGACAGGGGTGAACACTGAAGCTTTCTTT,CASSWTGVNTEAFF
TRBJ2-7,TRBV7-8,TRBD2,-,TGTGCCAGCAGCTCCCAGGGAGGGATCTACGAGCAGTACTTC,CASSSQGGIYEQYF
TRBJ1-2,TRBV20-1,-,-,TGCAGTGTTCTCAACCGCGACTATGGCTACACCTTC,CSVLNRDYGYTF
TRBJ2-3,TRBV2,TRBD2,-,TGTGCCAGCAGTGACAGCGGGACCCTGGAAAGAGATACGCAGTATTTT,CASSDSGTLERDTQYF
TRBJ1-1,TRBV15,-,-,TGTGCCACCAGCAGAGATCAAGGTCTCGGCGCTGAGGCTTTCTTT,CATSRDQGLGAEAFF
TRBJ1-2,TRBV7-9,-,-,TGTGCCAGCAGGGGAGAGGGGGCTAACTATGGCTACACCTTC,CASRGEGANYGYTF
TRBJ2-1,TRBV7-9,-,few,TGTGCCAGCAGCTTATCTTACATGGATGAGCAGTTCTTC,CASSLSYMDEQFF
TRBJ2-5,TRBV5-1,TRBD1,-,TGCGCCAGCAGCAGGGTGACAGGGCAAGAGACCCAGTACTTC,CASSRVTGQETQYF
TRBJ2-3,TRBV20-1,TRBD2,-,TGCAGTGCTCCGGGGTCGGGACTAGCGGGGGCCTCTAGCACAGATACGCAGTATTTT,CSAPGSGLAGASSTDTQYF
TRBJ1-6,TRBV12-3/TRBV12-4,-,many,TGTGCCAGCAGCCCGGTGGGACCCTATAATTCACCCCTCCACTTT,CASSPVGPYNSPLHF
TRBJ2-7,TRBV5-5,-,few,TGTGCCAGCAGCTTGGTCCCAGGGACCGTCTACGAGCAGTACTTC,CASSLVPGTVYEQYF
TRBJ1-1,TRBV5-4,-,many,TGTGCCAGCAGCCCCCCCGGTGGACAGCTGAACACTGAAGCTTTCTTT,CASSPPGGQLNTEAFF
TRBJ2-1,TRBV12-1,-,few,TGTGCCAGCAGCTTTGGTTCAATTGGGCTAGCGGGGCAAAGCCGTAGGAATGAGCAGTTCTTC,CASSFGSIGLAGQSRRNEQFF
TRBJ2-5,TRBV24-1,TRBD2,-,TGTGCCACCAGTGATTTGCGGGTCGGGGGGAGCCAAGAGACCCAGTACTTC,CATSDLRVGGSQETQYF
TRBJ1-5,TRBV10-1,-,few,TGCGCCAGCAGTGGGGGGCTCGGTCAGCCCCAGCATTTT,CASSGGLGQPQHF
TRBJ1-2,TRBV12-3/TRBV12-4,TRBD1,-,TGTGCCAGCGCGTGGGATGACAGGGAGACTAACTATGGCTACACCTTC,CASAWDDRETNYGYTF
TRBJ2-2,TRBV12-3/TRBV12-4,-,once,TGTGCCAGCAGCTGGTCCGGGGAGCTGTTTTTT,CASSWSGELFF
TRBJ1-5,TRBV9,-,many,TGTGCCAGCAGCGTAGGGCGGGGGGCCGATCAGCCCCAGCATTTT,CASSVGRGADQPQHF
TRBJ1-4,TRBV12-3/TRBV12-4,-,many,TGTGCCAGCAGGGTGGCAACTAATGAAAAACTGTTTTTT,CASRVATNEKLFF
TRBJ2-2,TRBV7-9,-,-,TGTGCCAGCACCGGAGGGAACGCCGGGGAGCTGTTTTTT,CASTGGNAGELFF
TRBJ1-1,TRBV18,TRBD1,-,TGTGCCAGCTCACGAGGACAGGGAAACACTGAAGCTTTCTTT,CASSRGQGNTEAFF
TRBJ1-1,TRBV7-2,-,many,TGTGCCAGCAGCTCATCCGGTCGACAGGAAGCTTTCTTT,CASSSSGRQEAFF
TRBJ2-2,TRBV5-1,-,many,TGCGCCAGCAAGGGGAACGGAAGGAGCACCGGGGAGCTGTTTTTT,CASKGNGRSTGELFF
TRBJ2-1,TRBV2,TRBD2,many,TGTGCCAGCAGTGACGCGGGGGGTGGGTCCTACAATGAGCAGTTCTTC,CASSDAGGGSYNEQFF
TRBJ2-1,TRBV20-1,-,-,TGCAGTGCTGGAAGCACAAATGAGCAGTTCTTC,CSAGSTNEQFF
TRBJ2-7,TRBV15,-,-,TGTGCCACCAGCAGAGATATGAAGCACGAGCAGTACTTC,CATSRDMKHEQYF
TRBJ2-7,TRBV27,-,-,TGTGCCAGCAGGGTAATCTACGAGCAGTACTTC,CASRVIYEQYF
TRBJ2-7,TRBV7-9,-,-,TGTGCCAGCAGCCAATTCGGCTCCCACGAGCAGTACTTC,CASSQFGSHEQYF
TRBJ2-5,TRBV20-1,-,-,TGCAGTGTTGCGACTAGCAGGGGAGAGACCCAGTACTTC,CSVATSRGETQYF
TRBJ1-4,TRBV5-5,-,many,TGTGCCAGCAGCCCGGATTCCGGCAGGGGACCAGGAAAACTGTTTTTT,CASSPDSGRGPGKLFF
TRBJ1-2,TRBV29-1,-,many,TGCAGCGTCCTAGGAGCCCAAGATGGCTATGGCTACACCTTC,CSVLGAQDGYGYTF
TRBJ1-1,TRBV29-1,-,many,TGCAGCGTTGTTCCGCTCTTCGAAGCTTTCTTT,CSVVPLFEAFF
TRBJ2-3,TRBV10-3,-,few,TGTGCCATCAGTGGGGACGGGGCCACAGATACGCAGTATTTT,CAISGDGATDTQYF
TRBJ1-3,TRBV7-8,-,-,TGTGCCAGCAGCCTTGGACAGTTTGGAAACACCATATATTTT,CASSLGQFGNTIYF
TRBJ2-1,TRBV20-1,TRBD1,-,TGCAGTGCCAGGCCGGGACAGGGTATGTTCTTC,CSARPGQGMFF
TRBJ1-1,TRBV11-1,-,-,TGTGCCAGCAGCCTACAGGGTTTAATCCCGAACACTGAAGCTTTCTTT,CASSLQGLIPNTEAFF
TRBJ1-1,TRBV7-9,TRBD1,-,TGTGCCAGCAGCCCGGGACAGCACACTGAAGCTTTCTTT,CASSPGQHTEAFF
TRBJ2-5,TRBV20-1,-,-,TGCAGTGCTAGAGGACAGGAAGAAGAGACCCAGTACTTC,CSARGQEEETQYF
TRBJ2-7,TRBV24-1,-,-,TGTGCCACCAGTGACAGGGGCAGGGACGAGCAGTACTTC,CATSDRGRDEQYF
TRBJ2-3,TRBV4-2,-,many,TGTGCCAGCAGCCCGGGGAGGGTCCGCGGGGGCGCAGATACGCAGTATTTT,CASSPGRVRGGADTQYF
TRBJ2-7,TRBV6-1,-,-,TGTGCCAGCATGGGACCGCCCTACGAGCAGTACTTC,CASMGPPYEQYF
TRBJ2-1,TRBV19,-,-,TGTGCCAGTAGTATCAGCGCCGGGATTCTGTACAATGAGCAGTTCTTC,CASSISAGILYNEQFF
TRBJ2-7,TRBV19,TRBD2,-,TGTGCCAGTAGTCTAGCGGGAGTTAACCACGAGCAGTACTTC,CASSLAGVNHEQYF
TRBJ1-6,TRBV15,-,many,TGTGCCACCAGCAGAGAGGGGATAGGGGGGGCACCCCTCCACTTT,CATSREGIGGAPLHF
TRBJ1-1,TRBV6-5,TRBD1,many,TGTGCCAGCAGTTACTCGGACAGGGCGGTGGCTTTCTTT,CASSYSDRAVAFF
TRBJ1-5,TRBV20-1,TRBD1,many,TGCAGTGCTACCCGTCTGACAGGGCTGAATCAGCCCCAGCATTTT,CSATRLTGLNQPQHF
TRBJ2-3,TRBV3-1,TRBD2,many,TGTGCCAGCAGCCAAGACCAAGGGCTAGCGGGGTTAGCAGATACGCAGTATTTT,CASSQDQGLAGLADTQYF
TRBJ2-1,TRBV6-2/TRBV6-3,TRBD2,-,TGTGCCAGCGATAAGGGACTAGCGAAAAACAATGAGCAGTTCTTC,CASDKGLAKNNEQFF
TRBJ2-7,TRBV5-4,TRBD2,many,TGTGCCAGCAGCTTGGGTACTAGCGTGTCCTACGAGCAGTACTTC,CASSLGTSVSYEQYF
TRBJ1-6,TRBV6-5,-,few,TGTGCCAGCAGTTACCGGGACCTAGGGAATTCACCCCTCCACTTT,CASSYRDLGNSPLHF
TRBJ2-5,TRBV5-8,TRBD1,many,TGTGCCAGCAGCCTTGGGACAGGGGGATCGGAGACCCAGTACTTC,CASSLGTGGSETQYF
TRBJ2-7,TRBV2,-,few,TGTGCCAGCAGGGAGAACTACGAGCAGTACTTC,CASRENYEQYF